This T cell receptor beta chain was identified during a study of cytomegalovirus exposure and HLA in healthy donors. Study-wide background: Samples from HLA-typed donors yielded about 85 million unique TCRs in an early data release.

V shed 7 bases and J shed 2 bases, with 13 bases lying between them. The CDR3 consists of 14 residues. Germline-derived CDR1 and CDR2 are MGHDK and SYGVNS. Donors had nominal health at sampling but likely had unrecorded immune exposures. Primers: 60 Vbeta forward and 13 Jbeta reverse. Profiling relied on immunoSEQ multiplex PCR, and the TCRdb table lists in-frame clones only, not all of them. Here the sample table reports 150,000 or so clones. The receptor comes from a woman aged 40 to 49 in good health and CMV-seropositive. The material sequenced was PBMCs. The chain uses TRBV25-1 and TRBJ2-3, with D perhaps TRBD1 (5 bases). In DNA form, the CDR3 reads TGTGCCAGCAAGGTCCAGGGTTACACAGATACGCAGTATTTT. Its translation is CASKVQGYTDTQYF.